This T cell receptor (beta chain) was sequenced for a study of regulatory T cells in long-lasting Graves disease (dated by TCRdb to the early 2020s). Describing the broader study: In the newly diagnosed Graves' disease group, patients had been taking antithyroid drugs for less than 3 months. Peripheral blood TCR sequencing and RNA sequencing compared persistent Graves' disease patients with newly diagnosed Graves' disease patients. A total of around 35 samples underwent TCR sequencing: about 13 from persistent and approximately 20 from newly diagnosed Graves' disease patients. The study was conducted in China and was registered as a clinical trial.

According to the study, the label for this sample's time point signals: newly diagnosed GD, antithyroid drugs for less than 3 months. RNA was extracted from PBMCs in TRIzol for both TCR sequencing and RNA sequencing. The diagnosis of Graves' disease followed American Thyroid Association guidelines. The patients came from an endocrinology department in Xi'an, China. Each patient gave approximately 8.8 milliliters of peripheral blood, collected in an EDTA anticoagulant tube. Ficoll Paque Plus density gradient separation was used to isolate PBMCs, and no further T cell sorting was done. RNA quality was checked with an Agilent 2100 Bioanalyzer and agarose gel, and concentration with a NanoDrop 2000. Results the study describes overall, beyond this receptor: Persistent patients shared more public clonotypes among themselves (over 2,500) than newly diagnosed patients did (about 970). Sequencing and analysis were restricted to the TCR beta chain. The authors acknowledged the small sample size as a limitation that may reduce accuracy. Only peripheral blood was studied, because thyroid tissue, the primary lesion, was inaccessible. Persistent Graves' disease patients showed lower TCR Shannon entropy and fewer highly expanded clones than newly diagnosed patients, suggesting clonal expansion. Preferential use of TRBV28, TRBJ1-2 and TRBJ2-5 was observed in persistent disease, whereas TRBV20-1 and TRBJ2-1 were favored in newly diagnosed disease.

The germline V gene yields SQVTM for CDR1 and ANQGSEA for CDR2. Counted from cysteine to phenylalanine, this CDR3 has 15 amino acids. The entry retains the CDR3 DNA only, 45 bases that are in frame from base 1. The germline V end is reduced by 2 bases and the J end by 3 bases; junction bases left unmatched: 6. Libraries were built with multiplex PCR. The sequencer was an Illumina HiSeq 4000. iRepertoire HTBI primers and Arm-PCR amplification of CDR3 regions were used to construct TCR beta libraries. Before sequencing, the PCR products underwent gel purification. Concerning the study's data processing: Gene usage analysis of CDR3 amino acid clonotypes relied on the roughly 60 TRBV and about 15 TRBJ segments identified across samples. COPE and FqMerger were used to merge filtered high-quality paired reads into contigs. BLAST was used to align contigs to IMGT TRBV, TRBD and TRBJ reference genes, and CDR3 was defined according to IMGT. Clonotypes above 0.1% frequency were classified as highly expanded clones. Repertoire diversity was measured by Shannon entropy, and V-J evenness by the Gini coefficient. A clonotype found in more than one individual was treated as public. TCRdb reprocessing: public reads trimmed at Q25 with fastp, clones called with MiXCR, in-frame beta chains kept. Entries are consolidated by CDR3 protein sequence, retaining the most common genes and DNA. These V and J calls rely on TCRdb rather than the paper's analysis. This sample is represented by 530,000 or so distinct CDR3 sequences; roughly 13% of them were singletons. Roughly 10% of the sample rests with the top ten.

In this sample, this clonotype turned up once. The specificity of this receptor is unknown. No base-level quality is on record; no much larger clone is a single base apart. A single read makes a weak case. This sample also belongs to another study, concerning T cells in Graves' hyperthyroidism and ophthalmopathy. Per the second study: Graves' hyperthyroidism was defined as stable when no progression to ophthalmopathy occurred over 18 months of follow-up. Hyperthyroidism patients were aged 18 to 65 years and newly diagnosed, with disease duration of less than 2 months. The study excluded patients with uncontrolled infections, other autoimmune diseases, pregnancy or lactation. Clinical symptoms, serum thyroxine and TRAb, thyroid ultrasound, and orbital computed tomography formed the basis for the diagnoses. A first-round RT-PCR of the TCR CDR3 used the HTBI primer set with the Qiagen OneStep RT-PCR kit. Most expanded thyroid clonotypes (frequency above 0.001) were also found in blood, which suggests that blood repertoires may mirror thyroid immune responses. Ophthalmopathy was separated from stable hyperthyroidism by a 13 V-J signature model, with around 90% sensitivity and approximately 81% specificity obtained in cross-validation and 80%/75% obtained in testing. In validation, progression to ophthalmopathy was predicted by the model with around 71% sensitivity and around 75% specificity, a median of roughly 6 months before onset. To identify TCR V-J signatures that set the groups apart, the researchers used a discovery cohort of more than 95 patients, made up of fewer than 50 with Graves' ophthalmopathy and 55 to 65 with stable Graves' hyperthyroidism. Prospective prediction of ophthalmopathy was tested in an independent validation cohort of fewer than 20 hyperthyroidism patients and roughly 16 patients who later progressed to ophthalmopathy. The roughly 94 discovery patients were randomly split 7:3 into training and test sets. In about 6 Graves' hyperthyroidism patients, the study also compared T-cell repertoires from thyroid tissue with T-cell repertoires from blood. After blood sampling, hyperthyroidism patients were treated with methimazole at a starting dose of 30 mg daily, and ophthalmopathy patients were treated with high-dose intravenous methylprednisolone. Libraries were constructed in a second round of multiplex PCR, after which size selection and purification were performed. Libraries were sequenced paired-end with 100 bp reads on an Illumina HiSeq2000. SOAPnuke was used to process the raw data, with reads discarded if the reads contained adapters or uncalled bases, had a mean Phred below 15, or lacked an exact constant-primer or identifier match. High-quality paired reads were merged with COPE v1.2.5, and unique nucleotide sequences were defined as clonotypes. Clonotypes were aligned to IMGT TRBV, TRBD and TRBJ reference segments using MiTCR v1.1. Analysis was restricted to V-J combinations with a frequency above 0.0001, which covered 99.2% of repertoires. The TCS score was defined as F50 (clonal expansion) divided by E x V (chaos), with BLOSUM62-based TCRdist calculated between CDR3 peptides within each V-J. Welch's t-statistics and random forest reduced some 510 V-J features to about 13, which were used in a naive Bayes classifier (R e1071). No statistical method was used to fix the sample size in advance, and group allocation was not hidden from the investigators. The paper describes TCR Vbeta CDR3 sequencing of 135 peripheral blood samples, made up of 43 ophthalmopathy patients, over 70 hyperthyroidism patients and roughly 17 progressor patients.

This sequence uses TRBV29-1 and TRBJ2-7; TRBD2 lines up with 11 middle nucleotides. The sequence came from a man under 40 with Graves disease. Donor details come from another sample of the same person, matched by shared clones. The starting material was peripheral blood mononuclear cells (PBMCs), obtained at new diagnosis, from a patient treated with antithyroid drugs. The CDR3 loop reads CSVETSGSISYEQYF. The bases read TGCAGCGTTGAAACTAGCGGGAGTATTAGCTACGAGCAGTACTTC.